This T cell receptor (beta chain) was retrieved from a study of shared clonotypes between healthy human individuals. The CDR3 extends over 14 amino acids. V dropped 3 bases and J dropped 0 bases, with 6 bases sitting between them. The germline V gene encodes CDR1 LNHDA and CDR2 SQIVND (reference sequence). The table came from immunoSEQ multiplex PCR; TCRdb's copy has only in-frame clones and leaves some out. The sample yields roughly 1 million clones, 70% to 80% seen once. Specimen: memory CD4+ T cells sorted from blood. The sample's subset: CD45RA-negative fraction. This sequence joins TRBV19 and TRBJ1-3, with unresolved D. The receptor was isolated from a man between 18 and 29 years old in good health. The CDR3 coding sequence is TGTGCCAGTAGTATCGGGGACTCTGGAAACACCATATATTTT. Translation gives CASSIGDSGNTIYF.